This TCR beta chain was sequenced for a study of OX40 agonist ivuxolimab in advanced cancers. Study information: Intravenous ivuxolimab was administered to patients every 2 weeks at 0.01 to 10 mg/kg. Recorded diagnoses for dose-escalation patients were hepatocellular carcinoma, melanoma, renal cell or head and neck cancer. Treatment received earlier with anti-PD-1, anti-PD-L1 or anti-CTLA-4 agents was allowed, and roughly 40% had some. The study's findings and limits: With doses of 0.1-3.0 mg/kg, partial responders showed among the lowest clonal expansion.

Clones were sequenced by immunoSEQ multiplex PCR, and TCRdb holds only the in-frame ones, with some missing. The table records about 64,000 clones, approximately 85% of them present only once. With 0 bases clipped from V and 3 bases from J, the junction kept 2 bases outside the gene matches. Per the germline V gene, CDR1 is SEHNR and CDR2 is FQNEAQ (reference sequence). This CDR3 is built from 16 residues. Worth noting for this clone: Antigen unknown.

The sequence was collected from an adult with an advanced solid tumor such as melanoma, head and neck, liver or kidney cancer. Material: CD4+ or CD8+ T cells sorted from blood, obtained in a trial of the OX40 agonist ivuxolimab. The gene calls are TRBV7-9 and TRBJ2-5, with TRBD2 identical over 12 bases. This chain's CDR3 is CASSLARLAGEETQYF. The CDR3 bases are TGTGCCAGCAGCTTAGCGAGACTAGCGGGAGAAGAGACCCAGTACTTC. The variable domain in full, with the rest retrieved from reference TRBV7-9 and TRBJ2-5, is DTGVSQNPRHKITKRGQNVTFRCDPISEHNRLYWYRQTLGQGPEFLTYFQNEAQLEKSRLLSDRFSAERPKGSFSTLEIQRTEQGDSAMYLCASSLARLAGEETQYFGPGTRLLVL.